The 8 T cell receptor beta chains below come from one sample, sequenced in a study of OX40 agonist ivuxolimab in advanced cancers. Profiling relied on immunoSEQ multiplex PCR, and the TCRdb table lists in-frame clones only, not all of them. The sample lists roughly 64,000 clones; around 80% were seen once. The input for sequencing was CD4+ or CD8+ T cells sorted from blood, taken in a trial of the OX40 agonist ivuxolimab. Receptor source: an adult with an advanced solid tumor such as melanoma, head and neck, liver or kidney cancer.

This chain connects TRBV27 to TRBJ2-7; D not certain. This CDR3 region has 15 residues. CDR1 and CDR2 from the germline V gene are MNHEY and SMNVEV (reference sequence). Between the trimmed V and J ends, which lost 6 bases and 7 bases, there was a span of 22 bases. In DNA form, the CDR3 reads TGTGCCAGCAGCTACCTCGGGCCAGTCTCTAGGGAGCAGTACTTC. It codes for CASSYLGPVSREQYF.

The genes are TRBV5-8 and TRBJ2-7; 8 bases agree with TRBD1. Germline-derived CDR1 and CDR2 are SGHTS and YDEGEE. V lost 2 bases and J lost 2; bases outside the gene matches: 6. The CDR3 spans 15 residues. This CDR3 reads CASSLPGTGAYEQYF. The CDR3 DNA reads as TGTGCCAGCAGCTTACCCGGGACAGGAGCCTACGAGCAGTACTTC. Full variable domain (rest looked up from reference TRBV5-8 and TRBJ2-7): EAGVTQSPTHLIKTRGQQATLRCSPISGHTSVYWYQQALGLGLQFLLWYDEGEERNRGNFPPRFSGRQFPNYSSELNVNALELEDSALYLCASSLPGTGAYEQYFGPGTRLTVT.

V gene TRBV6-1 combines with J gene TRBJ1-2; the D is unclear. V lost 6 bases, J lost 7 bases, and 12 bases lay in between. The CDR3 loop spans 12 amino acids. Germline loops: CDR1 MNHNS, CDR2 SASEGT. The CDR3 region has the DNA TGTGCCAGCAGCGCCCAGTTGACTGGCTACACCTTC. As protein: CASSAQLTGYTF.

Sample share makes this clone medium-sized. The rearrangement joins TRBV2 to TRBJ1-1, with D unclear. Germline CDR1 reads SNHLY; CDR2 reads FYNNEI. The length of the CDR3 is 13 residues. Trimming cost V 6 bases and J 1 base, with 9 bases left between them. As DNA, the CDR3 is TGTGCCAGCAGCCTTTATTCGAACACTGAAGCTTTCTTT. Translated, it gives CASSLYSNTEAFF.

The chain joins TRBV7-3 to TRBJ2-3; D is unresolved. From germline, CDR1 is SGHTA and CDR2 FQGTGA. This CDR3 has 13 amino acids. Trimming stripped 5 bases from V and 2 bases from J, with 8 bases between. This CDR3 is CASSPENTDTQYF. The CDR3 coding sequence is TGTGCCAGCAGCCCGGAGAACACAGATACGCAGTATTTT.

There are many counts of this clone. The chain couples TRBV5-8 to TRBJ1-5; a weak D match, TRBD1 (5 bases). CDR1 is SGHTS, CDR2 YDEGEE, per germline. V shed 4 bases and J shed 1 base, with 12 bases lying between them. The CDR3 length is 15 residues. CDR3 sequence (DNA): TGTGCCAGCAGCACCCAGGGTTGGAGCAATCAGCCCCAGCATTTT. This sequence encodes CASSTQGWSNQPQHF.

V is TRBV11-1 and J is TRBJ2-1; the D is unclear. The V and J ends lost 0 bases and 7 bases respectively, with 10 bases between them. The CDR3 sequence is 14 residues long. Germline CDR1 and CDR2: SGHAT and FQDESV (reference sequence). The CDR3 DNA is TGTGCCAGCAGCTTAGCTAGGTACTTAAATGAGCAGTTCTTC. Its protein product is CASSLARYLNEQFF.

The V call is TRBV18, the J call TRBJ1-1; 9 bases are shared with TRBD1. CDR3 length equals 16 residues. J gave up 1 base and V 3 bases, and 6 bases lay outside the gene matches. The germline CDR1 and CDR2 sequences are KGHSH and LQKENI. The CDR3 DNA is TGTGCCAGCTCACCGACAGGGGGATTTACGAACACTGAAGCTTTCTTT. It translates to CASSPTGGFTNTEAFF.